This T cell receptor beta chain was identified during a study of cytomegalovirus exposure and HLA in healthy donors. The PCR ran on 60 Vbeta and 13 Jbeta primers. Profiled with immunoSEQ multiplex PCR; TCRdb holds only in-frame clones, not every one. The repertoire holds over 150,000 clones, with roughly 80% as singletons. Between the trimmed V and J ends, which lost 5 bases and 3 bases, there was a span of 14 bases. Germline V gives CDR1 SEHNR, CDR2 FQNEAQ (reference sequence). CDR3 length: 14 residues. Unrecorded immune exposures were likely, despite nominal health at sampling. The study's findings and limits: A later analysis found common viral pathogens apparently linked to several of the most significant clusters. Productive rates of about 90% or about 30% were seen for most TCR beta V segments in an earlier analysis. Later analysis showed most CMV-associated TCR beta chains appearing HLA-restricted.

Note on this clone: The antigen is undetermined.

The sequenced sample was PBMCs. This clonotype was obtained from a man between 50 and 59 years old in good health and CMV-seropositive. The chain has TRBV7-9 and TRBJ2-7; D unresolved. The CDR3 region has the DNA TGTGCCAGCAGCGTCCTGCCGGAGATCTACGAGCAGTACTTC. It is translated as CASSVLPEIYEQYF.